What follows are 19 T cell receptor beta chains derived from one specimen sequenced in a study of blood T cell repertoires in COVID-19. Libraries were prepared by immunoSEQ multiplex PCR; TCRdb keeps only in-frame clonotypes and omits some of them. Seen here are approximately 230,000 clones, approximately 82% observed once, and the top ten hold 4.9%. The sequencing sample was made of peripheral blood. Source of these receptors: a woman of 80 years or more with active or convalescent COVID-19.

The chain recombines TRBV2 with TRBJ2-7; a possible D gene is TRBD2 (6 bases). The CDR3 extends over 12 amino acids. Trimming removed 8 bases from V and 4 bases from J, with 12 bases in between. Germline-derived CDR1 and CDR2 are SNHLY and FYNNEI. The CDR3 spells CASGSGGYEQYF. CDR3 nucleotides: TGTGCCAGCGGAAGTGGGGGGTACGAGCAGTACTTC.

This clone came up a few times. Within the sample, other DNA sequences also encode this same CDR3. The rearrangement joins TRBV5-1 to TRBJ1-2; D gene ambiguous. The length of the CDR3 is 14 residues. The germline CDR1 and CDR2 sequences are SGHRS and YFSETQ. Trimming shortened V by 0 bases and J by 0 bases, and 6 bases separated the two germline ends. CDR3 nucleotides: TGCGCCAGCAGCTTGGAGAGCCCTAACTATGGCTACACCTTC. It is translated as CASSLESPNYGYTF. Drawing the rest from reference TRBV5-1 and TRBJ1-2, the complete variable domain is KAGVTQTPRYLIKTRGQQVTLSCSPISGHRSVSWYQQTPGQGLQFLFEYFSETQRNKGNFPGRFSGRQFSNSRSEMNVSTLELGDSALYLCASSLESPNYGYTFGSGTRLTVV.

The chain's CDR3 is CASSFEASYEQYF. The CDR3 DNA follows: TGCGCCAGCAGCTTTGAAGCCTCCTACGAGCAGTACTTC. V gene TRBV5-1 combines with J gene TRBJ2-7; D not certain. CDR1 and CDR2 from the germline V gene are SGHRS and YFSETQ. The CDR3 runs to 13 residues. The germline V and J ends were trimmed by 2 bases and 0 bases, with 6 bases remaining between them.

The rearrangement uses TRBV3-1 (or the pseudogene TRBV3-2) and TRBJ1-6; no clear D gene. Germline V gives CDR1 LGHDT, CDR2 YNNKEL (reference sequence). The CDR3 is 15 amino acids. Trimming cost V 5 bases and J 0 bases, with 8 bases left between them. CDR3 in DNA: TGTGCCAGCAGCTCGAGGAGCTCCTATAATTCACCCCTCCACTTT. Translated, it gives CASSSRSSYNSPLHF.

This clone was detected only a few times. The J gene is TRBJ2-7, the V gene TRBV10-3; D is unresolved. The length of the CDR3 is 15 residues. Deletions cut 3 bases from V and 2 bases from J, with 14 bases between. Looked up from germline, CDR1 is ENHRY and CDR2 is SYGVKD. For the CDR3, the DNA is TGTGCCATCAGTGACGTGACACGGTCGGCCTACGAGCAGTACTTC. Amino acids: CAISDVTRSAYEQYF.

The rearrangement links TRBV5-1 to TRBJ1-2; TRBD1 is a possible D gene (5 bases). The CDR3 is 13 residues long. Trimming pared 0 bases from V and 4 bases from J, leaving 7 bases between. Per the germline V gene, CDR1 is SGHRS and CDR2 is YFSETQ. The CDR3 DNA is TGCGCCAGCAGCTTGGAACAGGCCTATGGCTACACCTTC. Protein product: CASSLEQAYGYTF.

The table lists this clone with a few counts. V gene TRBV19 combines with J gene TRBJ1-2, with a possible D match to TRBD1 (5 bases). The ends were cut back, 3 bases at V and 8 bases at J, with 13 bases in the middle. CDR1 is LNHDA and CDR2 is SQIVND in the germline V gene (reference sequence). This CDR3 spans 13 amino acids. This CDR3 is CASSIWGGSGYTF. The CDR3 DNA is TGTGCCAGTAGTATCTGGGGGGGTAGCGGCTACACCTTC.

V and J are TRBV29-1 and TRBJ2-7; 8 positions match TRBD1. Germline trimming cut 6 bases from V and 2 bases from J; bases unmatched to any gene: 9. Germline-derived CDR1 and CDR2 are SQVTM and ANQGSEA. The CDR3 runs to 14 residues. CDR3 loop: CSVQIGTGAYEQYF. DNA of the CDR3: TGCAGCGTACAAATAGGGACAGGAGCCTACGAGCAGTACTTC.

DNA of the CDR3: TGTGCCAGCAGCTTTGGACTAGCGGGAGGACTCCAAGAGACCCAGTACTTC. This gives the protein CASSFGLAGGLQETQYF. This chain connects TRBV7-6 to TRBJ2-5, with 14 nucleotides matching TRBD2. Trimming at V came to 3 bases and at J to 1 base, leaving 4 bases not matched to a gene. The CDR3 totals 17 residues. The germline V gene has CDR1 SGHVS and CDR2 FNYEAQ. Variable domain in full (rest from reference TRBV7-6 and TRBJ2-5): GAGVSQSPRYKVTKRGQDVALRCDPISGHVSLYWYRQALGQGPEFLTYFNYEAQQDKSGLPNDRFSAERPEGSISTLTIQRTEQRDSAMYRCASSFGLAGGLQETQYFGPGTRLLVL.

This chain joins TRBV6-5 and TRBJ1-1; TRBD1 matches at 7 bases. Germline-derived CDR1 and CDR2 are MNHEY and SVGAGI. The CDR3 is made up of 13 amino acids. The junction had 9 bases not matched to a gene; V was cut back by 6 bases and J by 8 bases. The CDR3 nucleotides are TGTGCCAGCAGACGGGGACAGCAGCCCGAAGCTTTCTTT. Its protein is CASRRGQQPEAFF.

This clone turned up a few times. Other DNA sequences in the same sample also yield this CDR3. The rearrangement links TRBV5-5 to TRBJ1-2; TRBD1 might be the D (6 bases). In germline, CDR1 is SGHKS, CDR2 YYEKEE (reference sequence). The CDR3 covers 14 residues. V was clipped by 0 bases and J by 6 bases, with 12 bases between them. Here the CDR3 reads CASSLGQGIDGYTF. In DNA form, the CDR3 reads TGTGCCAGCAGCTTGGGGCAGGGGATCGATGGCTACACCTTC.

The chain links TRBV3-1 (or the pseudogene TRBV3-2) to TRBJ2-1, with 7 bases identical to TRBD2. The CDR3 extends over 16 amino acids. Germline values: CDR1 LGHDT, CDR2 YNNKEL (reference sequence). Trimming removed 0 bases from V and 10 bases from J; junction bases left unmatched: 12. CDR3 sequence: CASSQDLTGRAREQFF. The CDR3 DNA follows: TGTGCCAGCAGCCAAGATCTGACTGGGAGGGCCAGGGAGCAGTTCTTC.

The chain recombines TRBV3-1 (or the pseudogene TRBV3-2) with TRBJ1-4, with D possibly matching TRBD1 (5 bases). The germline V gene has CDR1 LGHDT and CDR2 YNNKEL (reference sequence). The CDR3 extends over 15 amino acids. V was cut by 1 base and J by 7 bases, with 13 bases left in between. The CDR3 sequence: CASSQGQLNGEKLFF. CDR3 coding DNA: TGTGCCAGCAGCCAAGGACAGCTTAATGGTGAAAAACTGTTTTTT.

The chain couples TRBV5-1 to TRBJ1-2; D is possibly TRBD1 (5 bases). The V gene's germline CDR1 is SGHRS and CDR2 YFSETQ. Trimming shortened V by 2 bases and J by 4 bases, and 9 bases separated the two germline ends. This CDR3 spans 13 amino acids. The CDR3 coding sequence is TGCGCCAGCAGCTTTGACAGCACCTATGGCTACACCTTC. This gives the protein CASSFDSTYGYTF.

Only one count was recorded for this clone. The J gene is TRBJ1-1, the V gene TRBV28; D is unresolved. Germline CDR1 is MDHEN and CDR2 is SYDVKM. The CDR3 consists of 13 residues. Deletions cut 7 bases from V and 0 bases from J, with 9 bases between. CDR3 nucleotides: TGTGCCAGCATTCCAGGTATGAACACTGAAGCTTTCTTT. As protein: CASIPGMNTEAFF.

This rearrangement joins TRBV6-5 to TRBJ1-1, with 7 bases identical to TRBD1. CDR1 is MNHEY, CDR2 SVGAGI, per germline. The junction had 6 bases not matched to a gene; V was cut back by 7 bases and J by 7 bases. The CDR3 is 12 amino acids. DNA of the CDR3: TGTGCCAGCACCTTCAGGGACAGTGAAGCTTTCTTT. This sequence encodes CASTFRDSEAFF.

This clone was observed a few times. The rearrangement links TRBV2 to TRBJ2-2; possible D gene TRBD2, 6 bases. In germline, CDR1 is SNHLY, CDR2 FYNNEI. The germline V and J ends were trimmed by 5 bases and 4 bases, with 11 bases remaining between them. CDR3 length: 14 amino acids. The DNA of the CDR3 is TGTGCCAGCAGTCCCCGGGACTCCACCGGGGAGCTGTTTTTT. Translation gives CASSPRDSTGELFF.

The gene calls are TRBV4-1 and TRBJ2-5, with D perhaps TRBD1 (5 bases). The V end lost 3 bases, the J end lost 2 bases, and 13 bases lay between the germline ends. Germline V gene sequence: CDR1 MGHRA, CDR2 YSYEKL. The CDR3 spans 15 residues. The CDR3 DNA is TGCGCCAGCAGCCAGGGGCGAGTTTTACAAGAGACCCAGTACTTC. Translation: CASSQGRVLQETQYF.

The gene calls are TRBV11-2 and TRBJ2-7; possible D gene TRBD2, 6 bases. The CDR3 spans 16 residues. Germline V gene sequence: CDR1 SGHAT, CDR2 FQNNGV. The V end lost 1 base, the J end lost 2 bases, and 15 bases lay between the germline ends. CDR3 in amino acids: CASSLAGGVVPYEQYF. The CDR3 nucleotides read TGTGCCAGCAGCTTAGCCGGAGGGGTAGTACCCTACGAGCAGTACTTC. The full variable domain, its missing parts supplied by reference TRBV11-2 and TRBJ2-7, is EAGVAQSPRYKIIEKRQSVAFWCNPISGHATLYWYQQILGQGPKLLIQFQNNGVVDDSQLPKDRFSAERLKGVDSTLKIQPAKLEDSAVYLCASSLAGGVVPYEQYFGPGTRLTVT.